The next 32 T cell receptor beta chains were all read from a single sample in a study of identical twins. Via MiXCR, TCRdb re-called the 5' RACE reads, giving one row per CDR3 protein. The top ten hold roughly 3% of the sample, which has 570,000 or so distinct CDR3 sequences, 9.6% seen once. These data are also associated with another study on yellow fever vaccine responses in identical twins.

Sequencing used PBMCs. Every receptor here comes from a woman aged 18-29 years in good health.

This clonotype occurred a few times. The J gene is TRBJ2-7, the V gene TRBV7-8; D may correspond to TRBD1 or TRBD2 (6 bases each). The V end was cut by 4 bases, the J end by 6 bases, with 16 bases between. The germline CDR1 and CDR2 sequences are SGHVS and FQNEAQ. The CDR3 is 14 amino acids. The CDR3 DNA reads TGTGCCAGCAGCTCCCAAGGGGGGAGGTCCGAGCAGTACTTC. It yields the protein CASSSQGGRSEQYF.

This clonotype turned up a few times. The chain combines TRBV7-9 with TRBJ2-7; tentative D call: TRBD2 (5 bases). Trimming shortened V by 4 bases and J by 2 bases, and 15 bases separated the two germline ends. CDR1 is SEHNR and CDR2 is FQNEAQ in the germline V gene (reference sequence). The CDR3 is 15 amino acids. The CDR3 sequence is CASSSTLRGTYEQYF. CDR3 nucleotide sequence: TGTGCCAGCAGCTCAACCCTCCGAGGGACCTACGAGCAGTACTTC.

The chain recombines TRBV20-1 with TRBJ2-1; 8 bases agree with TRBD2. This CDR3 region has 13 residues. Germline CDR1 and CDR2: DFQATT and SNEGSKA (reference sequence). Trimming at V came to 6 bases and at J to 5 bases, leaving 6 bases not matched to a gene. CDR3 nucleotide sequence: TGCAGTGCCCCGGGACTAGGCCACAATGAGCAGTTCTTC. As protein: CSAPGLGHNEQFF.

The chain joins TRBV11-1 to TRBJ1-3; 10 bases fit TRBD1. Losses at the gene ends were 6 bases for V and 7 bases for J; bases not matched to a gene: 21. Germline V gene sequence: CDR1 SGHAT, CDR2 FQDESV (reference sequence). This CDR3 contains 19 residues. CDR3 sequence (DNA): TGTGCCAGCAGGACCTACCCCGGGACAGGGGACATCTGGAGGAACACCATATATTTT. It translates to CASRTYPGTGDIWRNTIYF.

The chain is built from TRBV12-3 or TRBV12-4 and TRBJ1-1; D is possibly TRBD1 (5 bases). With 10 bases removed from V and 6 bases from J, the gap between germline ends came to 15 bases. There are 12 residues in the CDR3. The CDR3 spells CATSSRGPEAFF. Here the CDR3 DNA reads TGTGCCACTTCAAGCCGGGGCCCTGAAGCTTTCTTT.

The gene calls are TRBV3-1 and TRBJ2-3; a possible D gene is TRBD2 (5 bases). The CDR3 has 17 residues. Trimming stripped 1 base from V and 2 bases from J, with 16 bases between. CDR1 is LGHDT and CDR2 is YNNKEL in the germline V gene (reference sequence). CDR3 in amino acids: CASSQVGRHGPTDTQYF. The CDR3 DNA sequence: TGTGCCAGCAGCCAAGTTGGGAGACACGGACCCACAGATACGCAGTATTTT.

This clonotype was observed a few times. The chain uses TRBV20-1 and TRBJ2-7; 15 nucleotides line up with TRBD2. The V and J ends lost 5 bases and 2 bases, in that order; junction bases with no gene match: 7. Germline CDR1 reads DFQATT; CDR2 reads SNEGSKA (reference sequence). The CDR3 is 16 amino acids. The CDR3 coding sequence is TGCAGTGCTCGCGGGACTAGCGGGGGGCCACCCTACGAGCAGTACTTC. This gives the protein CSARGTSGGPPYEQYF.

This clonotype has ten or more counts. The rearrangement links TRBV28 to TRBJ2-1, with D unresolved. Trimming left V 5 bases short and J 8 bases short, with 7 bases between. This CDR3 has 11 amino acids. Germline CDR1 and CDR2: MDHEN and SYDVKM. This chain's CDR3 is CASSGFDEQFF. CDR3 coding DNA: TGTGCCAGCAGTGGTTTCGATGAGCAGTTCTTC.

This clonotype was observed a handful of times. This chain uses TRBV7-2 with TRBJ2-3; TRBD1 is a possible D gene (5 bases). V was pared by 7 bases and J by 5 bases, with 10 bases between. This CDR3 has 12 residues. Germline V gene sequence: CDR1 SGHTA, CDR2 FQGNSA. DNA of the CDR3: TGTGCCAGCACCACTCAGGGAGATACGCAGTATTTT. Its protein is CASTTQGDTQYF.

In its sample, this clonotype was seen many times. The rearrangement joins TRBV20-1 to TRBJ2-7, with D maybe TRBD1 (5 bases). Trimming removed 6 bases at V and 1 base at J, with 13 bases between. Germline lookup yields CDR1 DFQATT and CDR2 SNEGSKA (reference sequence). The CDR3 runs 13 residues. CDR3 sequence: CSAEIQDSYEQYF. The CDR3 coding sequence is TGCAGTGCCGAGATACAGGATTCCTACGAGCAGTACTTC.

There are many counts of this clonotype. The chain couples TRBV12-3 or TRBV12-4 to TRBJ2-1; 9 bases are a match to TRBD2. This CDR3 has 11 residues. Trimming cost V 2 bases and J 16 bases; bases outside gene matches: 3. For the CDR3, the DNA is TGTGCCAGCAGTTTAAAGCGGGAGGCTTTCTTC. It translates to CASSLKREAFF.

This clonotype was picked up many times. The chain employs TRBV11-2 and TRBJ2-1; unclear D gene. Per germline, CDR1 SGHAT and CDR2 FQNNGV. There are 14 residues in the CDR3. V lost 4 bases to trimming and J lost 12 bases, with 19 bases between them. Here the CDR3 DNA reads TGTGCCAGCAGCTCCCACTGGAGAGCTGAACCGCAGTTCTTC. Translating gives CASSSHWRAEPQFF. The full variable domain, completed using reference TRBV11-2 and TRBJ2-1, is EAGVAQSPRYKIIEKRQSVAFWCNPISGHATLYWYQQILGQGPKLLIQFQNNGVVDDSQLPKDRFSAERLKGVDSTLKIQPAKLEDSAVYLCASSSHWRAEPQFFGPGTRLTVL.

This chain links TRBV7-2 with TRBJ2-7, with TRBD2 as a possible D gene (5 bases). The ends were cut back, 7 bases at V and 0 bases at J, with 10 bases in the middle. Germline V CDR1 and CDR2: SGHTA, FQGNSA. There are 13 residues in the CDR3. This CDR3 is CASMERNSYEQYF. The CDR3, as DNA: TGTGCCAGCATGGAGCGGAACTCCTACGAGCAGTACTTC.

The chain carries TRBV6-2 or TRBV6-3 and TRBJ2-1, with 7 bases identical to TRBD2. This CDR3 spans 16 amino acids. Germline-derived CDR1 and CDR2 are MNHEY and SVGEGT. J gave up 0 bases and V 5 bases, and 7 bases lay outside the gene matches. The CDR3 spells CASSDTSASSYNEQFF. CDR3 sequence (DNA): TGTGCCAGCAGTGATACTAGCGCGAGCTCCTACAATGAGCAGTTCTTC.

The chain joins TRBV15 to TRBJ2-2; the D gene could be TRBD1 or TRBD2 (5 bases each). Germline V lookup: CDR1 LNHNV, CDR2 YYDKDF (reference sequence). The V gene lost 4 bases and the J gene lost 3 bases, with 18 bases spanning the gap. The CDR3 has 17 amino acids. In nucleotides, the CDR3 is TGTGCCACCAGCACCCCTCGGAGAGGGACCCACACCGGGGAGCTGTTTTTT. The encoded protein is CATSTPRRGTHTGELFF.

V and J are TRBV11-2 and TRBJ2-5; 10 bases map to TRBD1. The V segment lost 5 bases and the J segment 10 bases; nucleotides outside the gene matches: 7. The CDR3 totals 13 residues. Germline lookup yields CDR1 SGHAT and CDR2 FQNNGV. The CDR3 DNA sequence: TGTGCCAGCAGCCTCGGGGGGACAGGGGACCAGTACTTC. This codes for CASSLGGTGDQYF.

This clonotype was picked up many times. A junction end diverges from the germline sequence, so it may reflect a read error. The chain recombines TRBV5-1 with TRBJ2-7, with D unclear. Germline CDR1 and CDR2: SGHRS and YFSETQ. The CDR3 loop spans 13 amino acids. For the CDR3, the DNA is TGTGCCAGCAGCTTTGACGGCTCCTACGAGCAGTACTTC. Protein product: CASSFDGSYEQYF.

This clonotype was counted ten times or more. The chain recombines TRBV5-1 with TRBJ2-3, with 8 bases fitting TRBD1. Germline-derived CDR1 and CDR2 are SGHRS and YFSETQ. This CDR3 region has 18 residues. J gave up 3 bases and V 0 bases, and 12 bases lay outside the gene matches. The CDR3 DNA follows: TGCGCCAGCAGCTTGGAGGGGACAGGCGCCCCCCCGACAGATACGCAGTATTTT. Its protein product is CASSLEGTGAPPTDTQYF. The entire variable domain, with the rest obtained from reference TRBV5-1 and TRBJ2-3, is as follows: KAGVTQTPRYLIKTRGQQVTLSCSPISGHRSVSWYQQTPGQGLQFLFEYFSETQRNKGNFPGRFSGRQFSNSRSEMNVSTLELGDSALYLCASSLEGTGAPPTDTQYFGPGTRLTVL.

The rearrangement uses TRBV2 and TRBJ2-7; 9 bases are a match to TRBD1. Per germline, CDR1 SNHLY and CDR2 FYNNEI. The CDR3 extends over 18 amino acids. The DNA for the CDR3 is TGTACCCGCTGTTCCGGGACAGGGATTCCTTTGGCTCCCTACGAGCAGTACTTC. It specifies CTRCSGTGIPLAPYEQYF.

This clonotype has only a few counts. The V call is TRBV7-9, the J call TRBJ2-2, with 10 bases aligning to TRBD1. CDR3 length: 13 amino acids. Losses at the gene ends were 7 bases for V and 6 bases for J; bases not matched to a gene: 2. Germline V CDR1 and CDR2: SEHNR, FQNEAQ (reference sequence). This CDR3 reads CASIGTGAGELFF. The CDR3 coding sequence is TGTGCCAGCATAGGGACAGGGGCCGGGGAGCTGTTTTTT.

The rearrangement links TRBV16 to TRBJ2-7, with a possible D match to TRBD1 (6 bases). In germline, CDR1 is KGHSY, CDR2 FQNENV. With 5 bases removed from V and 5 bases from J, the gap between germline ends came to 16 bases. This CDR3 is built from 14 residues. CDR3 nucleotide sequence: TGTGCCAGCAGCTATGGACAGCGCCCCAACGAGCAGTACTTC. Its protein product is CASSYGQRPNEQYF.

This rearrangement joins TRBV30 to TRBJ2-7, with a tentative D call TRBD1 (7 bases). The length of the CDR3 is 12 residues. V lost 2 bases, J lost 7 bases, and 12 bases lay in between. Germline CDR1 is GTSNPN and CDR2 is SVGIG (reference sequence). The CDR3 bases are TGTGCCTGGAGTTCTTCAGGGGGGGAGCAGTACTTC. Amino acids: CAWSSSGGEQYF.

Many counts were recorded for this clonotype. J is TRBJ1-5 and V is TRBV10-3; TRBD1 aligns across 7 bases. Germline V lookup: CDR1 ENHRY, CDR2 SYGVKD. The V segment lost 6 bases and the J segment 7 bases; nucleotides outside the gene matches: 9. This CDR3 is 14 amino acids long. The CDR3 DNA follows: TGTGCCATCAGCCAGACAGGGACCCGACAGCCCCAGCATTTT. This translates into CAISQTGTRQPQHF.

This clonotype has a handful of counts. Being one base from a much bigger clone, this may be a read error. The chain joins TRBV7-9 to TRBJ2-5, with D possibly matching TRBD2 (5 bases). Germline loops: CDR1 SEHNR, CDR2 FQNEAQ (reference sequence). V shed 0 bases and J shed 4 bases, with 9 bases lying between them. CDR3 length: 14 residues. The CDR3 nucleotides are TGTGCCAGCAGCTTAGCGGTGGGGAGAGAGACCCAGTACTTC. This translates into CASSLAVGRETQYF.

This clonotype has a count of ten or more. V and J are TRBV6-1 and TRBJ2-7; D gene uncertain. The CDR3 covers 14 residues. Trimming stripped 4 bases from V and 5 bases from J, with 15 bases between. The germline gives CDR1 MNHNS, CDR2 SASEGT. The CDR3 DNA reads as TGTGCCAGCAGTGGACACCTTAAATCGGACGAGCAGTACTTC. Translation gives CASSGHLKSDEQYF.

This clonotype was seen ten or more times. The chain has TRBV12-3 or TRBV12-4 and TRBJ2-1; weak D call: TRBD1 (6 bases). This CDR3 has 13 residues. Trimming cost V 10 bases and J 0 bases, with 10 bases left between them. CDR3 sequence reads: CATEDSSYNEQFF. As DNA, the CDR3 is TGTGCCACCGAGGACAGCTCCTACAATGAGCAGTTCTTC.

This clonotype has more than one count but fewer than ten. The CDR3 reads CASSPYVAVEYEQYF. The CDR3 bases are TGTGCCAGCAGCCCCTACGTGGCAGTTGAATACGAGCAGTACTTC. The chain couples TRBV7-2 to TRBJ2-7; D is unresolved. This CDR3 is 15 amino acids long. The germline V gene has CDR1 SGHTA and CDR2 FQGNSA. The V and J ends lost 5 bases and 4 bases respectively, with 18 bases between them.

The sample holds a few counts of this clonotype. The chain employs TRBV3-1 and TRBJ2-5; D may be TRBD1 or TRBD2 (5 bases each). The CDR3 runs to 16 residues. Germline CDR1 LGHDT, CDR2 YNNKEL (reference sequence). V lost 3 bases and J 4 bases, leaving 18 bases between the germline ends. CDR3 sequence: CASSQDKRDDTETQYF. The DNA of the CDR3 is TGTGCCAGCAGCCAGGACAAAAGGGACGATACAGAGACCCAGTACTTC.

This clonotype was detected ten times or more. The gene calls are TRBV6-1 and TRBJ1-1; 9 nucleotides align to TRBD1. The junction had 7 bases not matched to a gene; V was cut back by 6 bases and J by 5 bases. This CDR3 has 14 residues. CDR1 is MNHNS, CDR2 SASEGT, per germline. CDR3 DNA: TGTGCCAGCAGGAGACAGGGGGACCGGACTGAAGCTTTCTTT. Amino acids: CASRRQGDRTEAFF.

This clonotype appeared many times. The chain combines TRBV5-1 with TRBJ2-5; TRBD2 might be the D (7 bases). The V gene lost 4 bases and the J gene lost 2 bases, with 15 bases spanning the gap. Germline CDR1 is SGHRS and CDR2 is YFSETQ. There are 15 residues in the CDR3. CDR3 loop: CASSPIGGQQETQYF. The DNA of the CDR3 is TGCGCCAGCAGCCCCATCGGGGGGCAGCAAGAGACCCAGTACTTC.

This clonotype was detected a few times. This chain uses TRBV6-1 with TRBJ2-6; 7 bases align to TRBD1. The CDR3 has 18 amino acids. With V trimmed by 6 bases and J by 1 base, 12 bases remained unmatched. Per the germline V gene, CDR1 is MNHNS and CDR2 is SASEGT. This chain's CDR3 is CASSPSKRTGSGANVLTF. Here the CDR3 DNA reads TGTGCCAGCAGCCCAAGCAAACGGACAGGTTCTGGGGCCAACGTCCTGACTTTC.

In its sample, this clonotype was seen many times. This sequence joins TRBV5-1 and TRBJ2-3; D remains ambiguous. V lost 2 bases and J lost 0, with 13 bases in between. The CDR3 loop spans 16 amino acids. Germline CDR1 is SGHRS and CDR2 is YFSETQ. In nucleotides, the CDR3 is TGCGCCAGCAGCTTTACAGCGACGTCAAGCACAGATACGCAGTATTTT. Translation: CASSFTATSSTDTQYF.